This T cell receptor (beta chain) was sequenced during a study of PD-1 blockade in classical Hodgkin lymphoma. Findings of the study overall: The authors have not defined what causes the repertoire differences, possibly disease activity or prior therapy. Newly diagnosed patients were reported to start with lower TCR diversity than healthy donors.

V shed 3 bases and J 10 bases; nucleotides not matched to a gene: 13. The germline CDR1 and CDR2 sequences are SGHVS and FQNEAQ. The CDR3 contains 18 residues. On this clone itself: Its antigen remains unknown.

Specified time point: cycle 4 day 1 (C4D1), after six to seven weeks of nivolumab. Each of the patients experienced relapse following autologous stem cell transplantation, and their brentuximab vedotin exposure differed. Method: immunoSEQ multiplex PCR; TCRdb's copy keeps in-frame clones and lacks some. Seen here are under 45,000 clones, roughly two thirds observed once, and the top ten hold 2.5% to 3.5%. The chain uses TRBV7-8 and TRBJ2-1; TRBD2 agrees at 15 bases. The sample consisted of peripheral blood mononuclear cells (PBMCs), taken before the fourth cycle of nivolumab. The TCR comes from a human donor with classical Hodgkin lymphoma. CDR3 sequence (DNA): TGTGCCAGCAGCTTGGCACCGGGACTAGCGGGAGGCCGATGGGAGCAGTTCTTC. Translated, it gives CASSLAPGLAGGRWEQFF.